This T cell receptor beta chain was documented in a study of neoadjuvant anti-PD-1 for oral cavity cancer. Turning to the study itself: Patients without progression got a fourth dose around day 43.

Time point specified: after neoadjuvant nivolumab, at surgical resection. Stage II-IVA oral cavity squamous cell carcinoma was new and untreated by systemic or radiation therapy. Cohort: HPV-negative, locally advanced oral cavity squamous cell carcinoma patients. The table came from immunoSEQ multiplex PCR; TCRdb's copy has only in-frame clones and leaves some out. In the table there are about 10,000 clones, roughly 67% of which are singletons. The CDR3 runs 16 residues. The germline gives CDR1 MNHNY, CDR2 SVGAGI (reference sequence). With 2 bases clipped from V and 2 bases from J, the junction kept 8 bases outside the gene matches.

This material consisted of tumor tissue, taken after nivolumab (anti-PD-1) treatment. This rearrangement joins TRBV6-6 to TRBJ1-1; TRBD1 matches 7 bases. The origin of this receptor is a person aged 40 to 85 with oral cavity squamous cell carcinoma. The CDR3 DNA reads as TGTGCCAGCAGTTACGGGCCCGGGACAGCCAACACTGAAGCTTTCTTT. It translates to CASSYGPGTANTEAFF.